The 13 T cell receptor beta chains given below trace back to one sample, sequenced in a study of cytomegalovirus exposure and HLA in healthy donors. Researchers ran the PCR with 60 Vbeta and 13 Jbeta primers. Profiling relied on immunoSEQ multiplex PCR, and the TCRdb table lists in-frame clones only, not all of them. The sample lists roughly 160,000 clones; around four fifths were seen once. The source material was PBMCs. The receptors originated from a man younger than 40 in good health and CMV-seronegative.

The chain has TRBV27 and TRBJ2-1, with 8 bases lining up with TRBD2. The V gene end was trimmed by 4 bases and the J gene end by 0 bases; junction bases not matched to a gene: 2. The CDR3 consists of 15 residues. Germline V lookup: CDR1 MNHEY, CDR2 SMNVEV (reference sequence). The CDR3 DNA follows: TGTGCCAGCAGTTCAAGCGGGAGCTCCTACAATGAGCAGTTCTTC. It encodes CASSSSGSSYNEQFF.

In the case of this clone: The germline gene is not matched at one end of the junction; a read error may be the cause. The chain couples TRBV6-5 to TRBJ2-5; 8 bases agree with TRBD2. Germline lookup yields CDR1 MNHEY and CDR2 SVGAGI. This CDR3 region has 16 residues. CDR3 region: CASSYSRRGAQETRYF. The CDR3 DNA sequence: TGTGCCAGCAGTTACTCGAGGCGGGGGGCCCAAGAGACCCGGTACTTC.

V usage is TRBV6-5 and J usage is TRBJ2-7, with D maybe TRBD2 (5 bases). Per germline, CDR1 MNHEY and CDR2 SVGAGI. The CDR3 is 12 amino acids. Trimming cost V 4 bases and J 11 bases, with 15 bases left between them. For the CDR3, the DNA is TGTGCCAGCAGTTCCCATAGAGGGAGTAAGTACTTC. Translating gives CASSSHRGSKYF.

CDR3 bases: TGTGCCAGCAGCCCAACAGGGGGTCCCACTGAAGCTTTCTTT. Encoded protein: CASSPTGGPTEAFF. The chain has TRBV7-3 and TRBJ1-1, with 8 bases that match TRBD1. J was trimmed by 4 bases and V by 5 bases; bases with no gene match: 6. CDR3 length: 14 amino acids. The V gene's germline CDR1 is SGHTA and CDR2 FQGTGA. Drawing the rest from reference TRBV7-3 and TRBJ1-1, the complete variable domain is GAGVSQTPSNKVTEKGKYVELRCDPISGHTALYWYRQSLGQGPEFLIYFQGTGAADDSGLPNDRFFAVRPEGSVSTLKIQRTERGDSAVYLCASSPTGGPTEAFFGQGTRLTVV.

This sequence joins TRBV7-2 and TRBJ1-2, with D perhaps TRBD1 (6 bases). The CDR3 length is 14 residues. From germline, CDR1 is SGHTA and CDR2 FQGNSA. Between the trimmed V and J ends, which lost 2 bases and 6 bases, there was a span of 13 bases. The DNA for the CDR3 is TGTGCCAGCAGCTTATTACAGGGAAATAATGGCTACACCTTC. This sequence encodes CASSLLQGNNGYTF.

V is TRBV14 and J is TRBJ2-7, with a possible D match to TRBD2 (5 bases). CDR3 length equals 12 residues. Between the trimmed V and J ends, which lost 4 bases and 4 bases, there was a span of 8 bases. In germline, CDR1 is SGHDN, CDR2 FVKESK. In nucleotides, the CDR3 is TGTGCCAGCAGCCCACGGGGTTACGAGCAGTACTTC. Protein sequence: CASSPRGYEQYF.

This clone was seen only a few times. The rearrangement uses TRBV11-2 and TRBJ1-5; D possibly corresponds to TRBD1 (6 bases). The CDR3 consists of 16 residues. V was shortened by 0 bases and J by 2 bases, with 11 bases between the two germline ends. Germline loops: CDR1 SGHAT, CDR2 FQNNGV. This CDR3 reads CASSLERGGGNQPQHF. The CDR3 DNA sequence: TGTGCCAGCAGCTTAGAACGAGGGGGTGGCAATCAGCCCCAGCATTTT.

This clone was seen more than once but under ten times. The rearrangement uses TRBV25-1 and TRBJ2-7, with D uncertain. Trimming cost V 0 bases and J 2 bases, with 2 bases left between them. The CDR3 loop spans 12 amino acids. Germline V gene sequence: CDR1 MGHDK, CDR2 SYGVNS. CDR3 in DNA: TGTGCCAGCAGTGAATATACCTACGAGCAGTACTTC. This gives the protein CASSEYTYEQYF.

The J gene is TRBJ2-1, the V gene TRBV4-3; 8 nucleotides line up with TRBD2. Germline CDR1 reads LGHNA; CDR2 reads YSLEER. J was trimmed by 7 bases and V by 1 base; bases with no gene match: 3. The CDR3 is 14 amino acids. This CDR3 is CASSQVSGRNEQFF. CDR3 DNA: TGCGCCAGCAGCCAAGTCAGCGGGAGAAATGAGCAGTTCTTC.

V and J are TRBV7-3 and TRBJ2-5; possibly TRBD1 for D (6 bases). CDR1 and CDR2 from the germline V gene are SGHTA and FQGTGA. V was cut by 6 bases and J by 4 bases, with 12 bases left in between. The CDR3 is 13 residues long. The CDR3 sequence is CASSKQGGETQYF. The CDR3 nucleotides read TGTGCCAGCAGTAAACAGGGTGGAGAGACCCAGTACTTC.

The rearrangement joins TRBV6-1 to TRBJ2-2; 8 bases line up with TRBD1. The length of the CDR3 is 15 residues. Germline V CDR1 and CDR2: MNHNS, SASEGT. With V trimmed by 2 bases and J by 5 bases, 4 bases remained unmatched. This CDR3 is CASSEHRQGTGELFF. CDR3 DNA: TGTGCCAGCAGTGAACATCGACAGGGGACCGGGGAGCTGTTTTTT.

The chain has TRBV6-6 and TRBJ2-7; TRBD2 aligns across 8 bases. CDR1 is MNHNY, CDR2 SVGAGI, per germline (reference sequence). The CDR3 spans 15 residues. Trimming took 7 bases from V and 1 from J; bases not matched to a gene: 9. The DNA for the CDR3 is TGTGCCAGCATCAAGGGCGGCGGGGGGTCCTACGAGCAGTACTTC. Translation: CASIKGGGGSYEQYF.

J is TRBJ2-2 and V is TRBV5-1; 10 bases agree with TRBD2. V was pared by 5 bases and J by 0 bases, with 4 bases of the junction left unmatched. Germline V gene data show CDR1 as SGHRS and CDR2 as YFSETQ. The CDR3 extends over 16 amino acids. The CDR3 loop reads CASRIAGGTNTGELFF. In DNA, the CDR3 is TGCGCCAGCAGGATAGCGGGGGGAACGAACACCGGGGAGCTGTTTTTT. The whole variable domain, remainder taken from reference TRBV5-1 and TRBJ2-2, is KAGVTQTPRYLIKTRGQQVTLSCSPISGHRSVSWYQQTPGQGLQFLFEYFSETQRNKGNFPGRFSGRQFSNSRSEMNVSTLELGDSALYLCASRIAGGTNTGELFFGEGSRLTVL.